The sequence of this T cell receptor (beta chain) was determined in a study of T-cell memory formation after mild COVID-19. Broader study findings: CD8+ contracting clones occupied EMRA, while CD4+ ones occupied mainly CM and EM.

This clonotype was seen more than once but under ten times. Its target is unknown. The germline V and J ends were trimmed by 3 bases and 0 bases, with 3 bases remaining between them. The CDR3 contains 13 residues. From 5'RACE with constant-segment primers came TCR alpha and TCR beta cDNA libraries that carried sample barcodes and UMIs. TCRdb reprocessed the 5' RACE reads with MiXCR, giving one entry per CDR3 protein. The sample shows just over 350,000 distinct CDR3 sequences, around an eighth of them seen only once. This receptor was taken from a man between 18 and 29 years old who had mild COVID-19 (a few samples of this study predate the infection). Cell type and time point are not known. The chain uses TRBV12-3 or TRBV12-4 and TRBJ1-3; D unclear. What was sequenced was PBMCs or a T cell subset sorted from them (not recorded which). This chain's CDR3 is CASSFASGNTIYF. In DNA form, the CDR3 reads TGTGCCAGCAGTTTCGCCTCTGGAAACACCATATATTTT.